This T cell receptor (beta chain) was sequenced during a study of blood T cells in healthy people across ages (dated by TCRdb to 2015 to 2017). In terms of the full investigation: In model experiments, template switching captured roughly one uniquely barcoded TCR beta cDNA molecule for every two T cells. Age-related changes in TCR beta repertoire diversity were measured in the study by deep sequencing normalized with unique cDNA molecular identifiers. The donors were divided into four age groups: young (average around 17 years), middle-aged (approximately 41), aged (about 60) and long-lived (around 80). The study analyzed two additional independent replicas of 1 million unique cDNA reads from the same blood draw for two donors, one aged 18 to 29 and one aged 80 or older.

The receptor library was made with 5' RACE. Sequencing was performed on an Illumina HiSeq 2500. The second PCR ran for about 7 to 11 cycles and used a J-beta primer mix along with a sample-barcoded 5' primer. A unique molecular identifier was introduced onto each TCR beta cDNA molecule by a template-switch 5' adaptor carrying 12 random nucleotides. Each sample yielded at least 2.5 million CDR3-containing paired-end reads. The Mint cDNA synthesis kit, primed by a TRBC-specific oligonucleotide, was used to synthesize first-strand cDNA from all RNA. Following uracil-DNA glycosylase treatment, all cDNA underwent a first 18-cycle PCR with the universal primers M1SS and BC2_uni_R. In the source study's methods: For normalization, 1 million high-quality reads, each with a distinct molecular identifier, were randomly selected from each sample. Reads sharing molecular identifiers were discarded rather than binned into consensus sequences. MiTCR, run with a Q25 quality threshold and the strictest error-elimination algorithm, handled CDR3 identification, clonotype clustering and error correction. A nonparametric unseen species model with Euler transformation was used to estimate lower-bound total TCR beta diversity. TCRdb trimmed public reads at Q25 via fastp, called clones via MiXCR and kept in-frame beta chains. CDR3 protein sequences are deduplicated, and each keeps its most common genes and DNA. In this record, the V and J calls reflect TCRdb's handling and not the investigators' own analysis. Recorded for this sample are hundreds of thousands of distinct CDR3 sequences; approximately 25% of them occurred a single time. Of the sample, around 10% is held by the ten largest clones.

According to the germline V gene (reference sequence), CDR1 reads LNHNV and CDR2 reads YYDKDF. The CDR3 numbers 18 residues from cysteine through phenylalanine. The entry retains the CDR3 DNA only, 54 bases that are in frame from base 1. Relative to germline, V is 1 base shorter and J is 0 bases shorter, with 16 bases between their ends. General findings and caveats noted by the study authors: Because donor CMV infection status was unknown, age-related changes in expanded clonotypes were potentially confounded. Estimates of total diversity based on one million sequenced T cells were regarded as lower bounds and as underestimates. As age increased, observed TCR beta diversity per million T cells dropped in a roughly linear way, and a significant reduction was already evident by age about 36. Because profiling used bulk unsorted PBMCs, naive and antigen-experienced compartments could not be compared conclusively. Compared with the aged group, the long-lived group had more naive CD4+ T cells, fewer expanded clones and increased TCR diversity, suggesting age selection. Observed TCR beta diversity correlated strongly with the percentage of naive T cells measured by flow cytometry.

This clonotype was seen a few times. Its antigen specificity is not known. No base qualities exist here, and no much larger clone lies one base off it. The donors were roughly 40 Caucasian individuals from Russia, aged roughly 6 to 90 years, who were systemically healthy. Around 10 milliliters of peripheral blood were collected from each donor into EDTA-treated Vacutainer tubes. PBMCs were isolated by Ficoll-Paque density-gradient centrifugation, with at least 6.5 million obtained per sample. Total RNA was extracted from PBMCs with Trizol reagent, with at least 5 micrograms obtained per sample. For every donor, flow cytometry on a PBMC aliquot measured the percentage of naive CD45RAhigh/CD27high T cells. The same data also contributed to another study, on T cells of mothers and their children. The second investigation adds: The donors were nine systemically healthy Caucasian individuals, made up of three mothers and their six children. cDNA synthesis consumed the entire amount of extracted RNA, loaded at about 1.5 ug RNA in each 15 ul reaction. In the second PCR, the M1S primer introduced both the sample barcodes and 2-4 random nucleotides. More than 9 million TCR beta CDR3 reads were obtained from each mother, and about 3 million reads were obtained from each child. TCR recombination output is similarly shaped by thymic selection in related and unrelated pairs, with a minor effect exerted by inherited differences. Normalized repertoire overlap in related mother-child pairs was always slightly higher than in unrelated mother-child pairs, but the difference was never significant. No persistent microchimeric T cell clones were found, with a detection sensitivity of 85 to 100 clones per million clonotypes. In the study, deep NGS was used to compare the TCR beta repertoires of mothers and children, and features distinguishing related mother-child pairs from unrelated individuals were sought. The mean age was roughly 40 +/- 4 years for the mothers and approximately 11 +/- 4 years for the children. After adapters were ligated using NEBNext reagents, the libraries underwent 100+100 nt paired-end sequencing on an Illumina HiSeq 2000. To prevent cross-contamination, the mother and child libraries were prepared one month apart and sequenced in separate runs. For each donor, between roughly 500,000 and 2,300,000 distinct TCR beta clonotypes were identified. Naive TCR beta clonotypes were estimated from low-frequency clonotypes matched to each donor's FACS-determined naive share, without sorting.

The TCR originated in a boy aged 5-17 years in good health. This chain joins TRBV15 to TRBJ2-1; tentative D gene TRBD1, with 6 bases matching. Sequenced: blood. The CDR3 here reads CATSRGWEQGSSYNEQFF. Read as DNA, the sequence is TGTGCCACCAGCAGAGGATGGGAGCAGGGGAGCTCCTACAATGAGCAGTTCTTC.